This T cell receptor beta chain appears in the sequencing data of a study of T cell responses to AZD1222 COVID-19 vaccine. The wider study: Pooled samples include second doses given at about 4 or 12 weeks.

This clone has a handful of counts. Its matching antigen is unknown. Whole-study results and caveats: With two AZD1222 doses given, Spike-specific TCR breadth and depth both rose.

The CDR3 sequence is 12 residues long. Germline V lookup: CDR1 SGHTA, CDR2 FQGTGA. The V end lost 8 bases, the J end lost 5 bases, and 10 bases lay between the germline ends. TCRdb's table, derived via immunoSEQ multiplex PCR, lists solely in-frame clones and lacks some. The table records about 92,000 clones, approximately 91% of them present only once. The gene calls are TRBV7-3 and TRBJ1-5; D is possibly TRBD1 (5 bases). Sequencing was performed on peripheral blood, taken on day 0 of AZD1222 vaccination. The clonotype originates from an adult in good health. The CDR3 sequence: CASSLGDQPQHF. In nucleotides, the CDR3 is TGTGCCAGCTCCTTAGGGGATCAGCCCCAGCATTTT. The entire variable domain, with the rest obtained from reference TRBV7-3 and TRBJ1-5, is as follows: GAGVSQTPSNKVTEKGKYVELRCDPISGHTALYWYRQSLGQGPEFLIYFQGTGAADDSGLPNDRFFAVRPEGSVSTLKIQRTERGDSAVYLCASSLGDQPQHFGDGTRLSIL.